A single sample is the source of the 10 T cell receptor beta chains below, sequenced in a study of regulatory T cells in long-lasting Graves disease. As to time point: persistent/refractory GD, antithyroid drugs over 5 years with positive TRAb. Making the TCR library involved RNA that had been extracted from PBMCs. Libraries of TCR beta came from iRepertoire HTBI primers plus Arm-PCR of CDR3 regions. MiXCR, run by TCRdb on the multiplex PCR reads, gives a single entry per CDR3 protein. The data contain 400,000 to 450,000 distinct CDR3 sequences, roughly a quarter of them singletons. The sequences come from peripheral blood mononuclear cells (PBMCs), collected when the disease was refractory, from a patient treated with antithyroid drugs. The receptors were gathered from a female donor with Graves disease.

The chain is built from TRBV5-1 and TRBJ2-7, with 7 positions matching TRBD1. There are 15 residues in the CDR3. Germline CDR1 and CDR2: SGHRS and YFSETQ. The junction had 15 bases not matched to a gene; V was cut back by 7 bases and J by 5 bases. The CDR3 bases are TGCGCCAGCCTAAGTGACGAGGGGGCTAACCACGAGCAGTACTTC. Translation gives CASLSDEGANHEQYF.

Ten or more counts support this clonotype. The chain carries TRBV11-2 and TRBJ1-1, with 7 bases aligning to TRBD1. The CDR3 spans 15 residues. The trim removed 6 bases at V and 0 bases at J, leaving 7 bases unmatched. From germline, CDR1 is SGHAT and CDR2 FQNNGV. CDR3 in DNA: TGTGCCAGCAGGGCAATAAGGGGGCTGAACACTGAAGCTTTCTTT. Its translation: CASRAIRGLNTEAFF. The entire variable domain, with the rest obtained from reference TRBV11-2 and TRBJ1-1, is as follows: EAGVAQSPRYKIIEKRQSVAFWCNPISGHATLYWYQQILGQGPKLLIQFQNNGVVDDSQLPKDRFSAERLKGVDSTLKIQPAKLEDSAVYLCASRAIRGLNTEAFFGQGTRLTVV.

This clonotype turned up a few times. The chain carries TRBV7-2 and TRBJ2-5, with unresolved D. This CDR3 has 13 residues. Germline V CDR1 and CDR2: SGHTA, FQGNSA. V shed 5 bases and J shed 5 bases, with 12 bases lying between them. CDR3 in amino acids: CASSPPSVETQYF. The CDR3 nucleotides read TGTGCCAGCAGCCCCCCCTCGGTCGAGACCCAGTACTTC.

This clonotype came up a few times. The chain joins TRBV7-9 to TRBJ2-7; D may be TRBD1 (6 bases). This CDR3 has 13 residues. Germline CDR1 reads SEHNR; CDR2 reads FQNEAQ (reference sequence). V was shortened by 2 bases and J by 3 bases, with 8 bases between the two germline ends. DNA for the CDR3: TGTGCCAGCAGCTTAACGGGACACTACGAGCAGTACTTC. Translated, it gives CASSLTGHYEQYF.

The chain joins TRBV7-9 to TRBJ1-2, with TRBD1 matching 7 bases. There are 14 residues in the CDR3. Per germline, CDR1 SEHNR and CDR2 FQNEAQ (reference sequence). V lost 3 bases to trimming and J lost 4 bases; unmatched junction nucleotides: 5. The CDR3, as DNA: TGTGCCAGCAGCTTTGGGGACAGCTCCTATGGCTACACCTTC. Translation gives CASSFGDSSYGYTF.

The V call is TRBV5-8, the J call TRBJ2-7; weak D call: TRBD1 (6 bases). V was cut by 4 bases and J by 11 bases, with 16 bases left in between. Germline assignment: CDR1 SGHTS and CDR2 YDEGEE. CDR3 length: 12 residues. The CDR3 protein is CASSGLTGNEYF. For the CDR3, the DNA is TGTGCCAGCAGCGGGTTAACAGGGAATGAGTACTTC.

This CDR3 reads CAISETGSANYGYTF. In nucleotides, the CDR3 is TGTGCCATCAGTGAGACAGGGTCAGCTAACTATGGCTACACCTTC. The rearrangement uses TRBV10-3 and TRBJ1-2; a weak D match, TRBD1 (6 bases). Germline loops: CDR1 ENHRY, CDR2 SYGVKD. CDR3 length: 15 residues. The V end was cut by 2 bases, the J end by 0 bases, with 10 bases between.

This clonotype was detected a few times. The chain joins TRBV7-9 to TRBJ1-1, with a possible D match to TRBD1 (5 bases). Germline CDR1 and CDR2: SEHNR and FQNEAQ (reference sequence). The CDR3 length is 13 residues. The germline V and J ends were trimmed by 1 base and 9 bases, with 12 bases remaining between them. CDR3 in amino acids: CASSLVMTDQAFF. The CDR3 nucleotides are TGTGCCAGCAGCTTAGTAATGACAGATCAAGCTTTCTTT.

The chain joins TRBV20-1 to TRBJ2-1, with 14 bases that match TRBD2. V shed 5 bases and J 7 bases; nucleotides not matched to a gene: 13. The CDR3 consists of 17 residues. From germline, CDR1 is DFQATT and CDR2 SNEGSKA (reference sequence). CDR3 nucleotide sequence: TGCAGTGCTGGGGGACTAGCGGGAGTGGATGGAAGAAATGAGCAGTTCTTC. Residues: CSAGGLAGVDGRNEQFF.

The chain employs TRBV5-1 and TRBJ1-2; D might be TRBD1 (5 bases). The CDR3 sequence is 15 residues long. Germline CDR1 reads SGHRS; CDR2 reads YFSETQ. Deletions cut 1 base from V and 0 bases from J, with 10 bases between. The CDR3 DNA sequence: TGCGCCAGCAGCTTGCCCGGGACGTCTAACTATGGCTACACCTTC. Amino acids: CASSLPGTSNYGYTF.